Listed below are T cell receptor beta chains from one sample, sequenced in a study of blood T cells in healthy people across ages. One entry per CDR3 protein results from TCRdb running MiXCR on the 5' RACE reads. This table holds roughly 1,500,000 distinct CDR3 sequences, approximately 42% found once. The sequenced material came from blood. These receptors originate from a woman aged 18-29 years in good health. CDR3s include the opening cysteine and the closing phenylalanine or tryptophan. The order of the fields is J gene, V gene, D gene, clone size, CDR3 DNA, CDR3 protein. A D gene is named only where the DNA matches it firmly. Clone size appears in some rows only: once, few, many, or a class for an expanded clone.

>TRBJ2-1|TRBV15|-|few
TGTGCCACCAGCCCTCTAGGGGAGATATACAATGAGCAGTTCTTC
CATSPLGEIYNEQFF
>TRBJ2-7|TRBV6-6|-|-
TGTGCCGCAAGACGAGCGGACCTCTACGAGCAGTACTTC
CAARRADLYEQYF
>TRBJ2-1|TRBV4-1|TRBD2|-
TGCGCCAGCAGCCAAGATCGGGCGACTAGCGGGAGGGAGCAGTTCTTC
CASSQDRATSGREQFF
>TRBJ2-1|TRBV10-3|TRBD2|few
TGTGCCATCAGTCCGACTAGCGGGGACAATGAGCAGTTCTTC
CAISPTSGDNEQFF
>TRBJ1-1|TRBV6-6|-|-
TGTGCCAGCGCGGAGAGACAGAGCACTGAAGCTTTCTTT
CASAERQSTEAFF
>TRBJ1-6|TRBV6-5|-|-
TGTGCCAGCAGTTACCGCCATTCAAGCTCCTATAATTCACCCCTCCACTTT
CASSYRHSSSYNSPLHF
>TRBJ1-2|TRBV27|TRBD1|few
TGTGCCAGCAGTTCCCGGGACAGGCCGTACTATGGCTACACCTTC
CASSSRDRPYYGYTF
>TRBJ2-3|TRBV6-5|-|-
TGTGCCAGCAGTTACTCACGAGGAGTCACAGATACGCAGTATTTT
CASSYSRGVTDTQYF
>TRBJ2-5|TRBV5-6|-|few
TGTGCCAGCAGCTTGGCCTCCGCAGCCCAAGAGACCCAGTACTTC
CASSLASAAQETQYF
>TRBJ2-5|TRBV2|-|-
TGTGCCAGTACCCGGGACTGGGCCCAGTACTTC
CASTRDWAQYF
>TRBJ2-7|TRBV28|TRBD2|-
TGTGCCAGCAGCCGCCGACTAGCGATCCACGAGCAGTACTTC
CASSRRLAIHEQYF
>TRBJ2-5|TRBV29-1|TRBD1|few
TGCAGCGTCCAAGGACAGGGGAGCCAAGAGACCCAGTACTTC
CSVQGQGSQETQYF
>TRBJ1-2|TRBV6-6|-|once
TGTGCCAGCAGTTACCAGGTCCTAGCTGGCTACACCTTC
CASSYQVLAGYTF
>TRBJ1-4|TRBV4-1|-|-
TGCGCCAGCAGCCAAGCTTCCGAGGGGTCTAATGAAAAACTGTTTTTT
CASSQASEGSNEKLFF
>TRBJ2-3|TRBV9|-|few
TGTGCCAGCAGCGTATCTCGAGGAACAGATACGCAGTATTTT
CASSVSRGTDTQYF
>TRBJ2-1|TRBV20-1|-|few
TGCAGTGCTAGAGGGTTCCGCGATAATGAGCAGTTCTTC
CSARGFRDNEQFF
>TRBJ2-3|TRBV10-3|TRBD2|-
TGTGCCATCGGTGAGGCTAGCGGGAGCAGTTTTGATACGCAGTATTTT
CAIGEASGSSFDTQYF
>TRBJ2-5|TRBV12-3/TRBV12-4|-|-
TGTGCCAGCAGGAGCCCGAACAATGAGCAGTACTTC
CASRSPNNEQYF
>TRBJ2-7|TRBV29-1|-|-
TGCAGCGGCCTGGCGGGGTTATCCTACGAGCAGTACTTC
CSGLAGLSYEQYF
>TRBJ2-3|TRBV24-1|-|few
TGTGCCACCAGCCTTGGTTCGGGGGGCGAAGCAGATACGCAGTATTTT
CATSLGSGGEADTQYF
>TRBJ2-7|TRBV20-1|-|-
TGCGACAGGAGGATCGTCCACGAGCAGTACTTC
CDRRIVHEQYF
>TRBJ2-1|TRBV12-3/TRBV12-4|-|once
TGTGCCAGCAGTGGGCTGGGACAAAAGTCTTCATACAATGAGCAGTTCTTC
CASSGLGQKSSYNEQFF
>TRBJ1-4|TRBV6-2/TRBV6-3|TRBD1|-
TGTGCCGGCAGTCACCCGGGACAGGGTGGTGAAAAACTGTTTTTT
CAGSHPGQGGEKLFF
>TRBJ2-3|TRBV24-1|TRBD2|few
TGTGCCACCAGTGATTTGACCCTAGCGGGAGGGCAGTATTTT
CATSDLTLAGGQYF
>TRBJ2-7|TRBV29-1|TRBD2|-
TGCAGCGTTACCTTTGGGGGGGGGTGGGACGAGCAGTACTTC
CSVTFGGGWDEQYF
>TRBJ2-3|TRBV20-1|-|-
TGCAGTGCTCCCAATCCGCTAGCGCGGAGGATAGATACGCAGTATTTT
CSAPNPLARRIDTQYF
>TRBJ2-7|TRBV7-6|TRBD2|-
TGTGCCAGCACCACAATAGCGGGAGGGGCGTACGAGCAGTACTTC
CASTTIAGGAYEQYF
>TRBJ1-2|TRBV3-1|TRBD1|few
TGTGCCAGCAGCCATGAGACAGGGGTCTATGGCTACACCTTC
CASSHETGVYGYTF
>TRBJ2-7|TRBV28|TRBD1|-
TGTGCCAGCAGGACAGGGGGAACGTCCTCCTACGAGCAGTACTTC
CASRTGGTSSYEQYF
>TRBJ2-5|TRBV20-1|-|-
TGCAGTGCCCCAGGGGGGAGCCAAGAGACCCAGTACTTC
CSAPGGSQETQYF
>TRBJ2-1|TRBV5-1|TRBD2|-
TGCGCCAGCAGCGTCGACAGGCGGACTAGCGGGAGGGCAAGCTCCTACAATGAGCAGTTCTTC
CASSVDRRTSGRASSYNEQFF
>TRBJ2-2|TRBV28|-|-
TGTGCCAGCAGTTTATATGTCATGGGTCTGAGGGAAACCGGGGAGCTGTTTTTT
CASSLYVMGLRETGELFF
>TRBJ1-4|TRBV5-1|TRBD1|many
TGCGCCAGCAGCCTCGGGACAGGGGTCAATGAAAAACTGTTTTTT
CASSLGTGVNEKLFF
>TRBJ1-2|TRBV12-3/TRBV12-4|-|few
TGTGCCAGCAGTTTGCAGCCATCTAACTATGGCTACACCTTC
CASSLQPSNYGYTF
>TRBJ1-1|TRBV18|-|-
TGTGCCAGCTCACCGCCCCCCGGAGGGGACACTGAAGCTTTCTTT
CASSPPPGGDTEAFF
>TRBJ2-1|TRBV25-1|-|-
TGTGCCAGCAGTGAATTTCGTGGGGACTACAATGAGCAGTTCTTC
CASSEFRGDYNEQFF
>TRBJ2-7|TRBV12-3/TRBV12-4|TRBD2|-
TGTGCCAGCAGTTTCTGGACTAGCGGGAGTCGGTCCGACGAGCAGTACTTC
CASSFWTSGSRSDEQYF
>TRBJ2-4|TRBV10-2|-|-
TGCGTCAGCCCCAAAGAGGGGACGAGAAAGCTAGCCAAAAACATTCAGTACTTC
CVSPKEGTRKLAKNIQYF
>TRBJ2-3|TRBV5-1|TRBD2|many
TGCGCCAGCAGCGCGGGGGACCTCACAGATACGCAGTATTTT
CASSAGDLTDTQYF
>TRBJ1-3|TRBV12-3/TRBV12-4|-|few
TGTGCCACTGGAACTAGCTCTGGAAACACCATATATTTT
CATGTSSGNTIYF
>TRBJ2-1|TRBV4-1|TRBD1|-
TGCGCCAGCAGCCAACTGACAGGGATCCACAATGAGCAGTTCTTC
CASSQLTGIHNEQFF
>TRBJ2-1|TRBV20-1|TRBD2|few
TGCAGTGCCGCGGGAGCTGGCTACAATGAGCAGTTCTTC
CSAAGAGYNEQFF
>TRBJ2-1|TRBV6-1|TRBD2|-
TGTGCCAGCAGTAGGACTAGCGGGAGGGCCGGGAGGCACGATGAGCAGTTCTTC
CASSRTSGRAGRHDEQFF
>TRBJ2-1|TRBV4-2|-|few
TGTGCCAGCAGCCACGTGACTAGTGACGATGAGCAGTTCTTC
CASSHVTSDDEQFF
>TRBJ2-3|TRBV5-1|-|-
TGCGCCACCAGTCTCATGACAGGAGACACGGATACGCAGTATTTT
CATSLMTGDTDTQYF
>TRBJ2-1|TRBV24-1|-|-
TGTGCCACCAGCTACCCCTTCCATGACCGGGAGAACTACAATGAGCAGTTCTTC
CATSYPFHDRENYNEQFF
>TRBJ1-5|TRBV11-2|-|-
TGTGCCAGCAGCTTGATAGGCAATCAGCCCCAGCATTTT
CASSLIGNQPQHF
>TRBJ2-5|TRBV5-6|TRBD1|-
TGTGCCAGCAGCCCTGGACAGGGGGATGAGACCCAGTACTTC
CASSPGQGDETQYF
>TRBJ2-3|TRBV6-5|-|-
TGTGCCAGCAGTTACCGTAAATCCCTATCGGGAGAATCGGCAGATACGCAGTATTTT
CASSYRKSLSGESADTQYF
>TRBJ1-4|TRBV6-5|TRBD1|once
TGTGCCAGCAGTTACTTCCCAAAAACGGGACAGGGCCTCGGAAAACTGTTTTTT
CASSYFPKTGQGLGKLFF
>TRBJ2-1|TRBV12-3/TRBV12-4|TRBD2|-
TGTGCCAGCGGACTAAAGCGGGGGGTCAATGAGCAGTTCTTC
CASGLKRGVNEQFF
>TRBJ2-7|TRBV21-1|-|-
TGTGCCGGACTTGTCCTAAGCTCCTACAATGAGCAGTACTTC
CAGLVLSSYNEQYF
>TRBJ2-7|TRBV7-8|-|-
TGTGCCAGCAGCCAAGAAAGATGGGATCCCTACGAGCAGTACTTC
CASSQERWDPYEQYF
>TRBJ2-7|TRBV7-9|-|few
TGTGCCTACCTTCGGGGATGGGGCCCTTACGAGCAGTACTTC
CAYLRGWGPYEQYF
>TRBJ2-7|TRBV7-3|TRBD2|-
TGTGCCAGCAGCTTTTCAGCGGGGTTCTACAATGAGCAGTACTTC
CASSFSAGFYNEQYF